Below, 11 T cell receptor beta chains from the same sample are listed, as sequenced in a study of early T cells in non-severe SARS-CoV-2 infection. MiXCR, run by TCRdb on the 5' RACE reads, gives a single entry per CDR3 protein. The profile shows 65,000 to 85,000 distinct CDR3 sequences, around 13% of them singletons. The sequencing sample was made of whole blood. These receptors were taken from an adult who was a healthcare worker with PCR-confirmed SARS-CoV-2 infection or an uninfected control (not recorded which).

In this sample, this clonotype turned up a few times. The gene calls are TRBV6-5 and TRBJ1-1; TRBD1 aligns across 7 bases. Germline V gives CDR1 MNHEY, CDR2 SVGAGI. This CDR3 contains 15 residues. Trimming removed 6 bases from V and 5 bases from J; junction bases left unmatched: 12. CDR3 protein: CASSPGGSVWTEAFF. The CDR3 bases are TGTGCCAGCAGCCCAGGGGGATCGGTGTGGACTGAAGCTTTCTTT.

The J gene is TRBJ1-2, the V gene TRBV3-1; D not certain. The V gene lost 0 bases and the J gene lost 8 bases, with 10 bases spanning the gap. The CDR3 sequence is 13 residues long. Germline CDR1 and CDR2: LGHDT and YNNKEL (reference sequence). CDR3 DNA sequence: TGTGCCAGCAGCCAAGATTTCAGGCTCGGCTACACCTTC. Its translation: CASSQDFRLGYTF.

The chain is built from TRBV11-2 and TRBJ2-7; 9 positions agree with TRBD2. The V segment lost 3 bases and the J segment 4 bases; nucleotides outside the gene matches: 4. The CDR3 has 14 residues. Germline lookup yields CDR1 SGHAT and CDR2 FQNNGV. The chain's CDR3 is CASSLASGTYEQYF. The DNA of the CDR3 is TGTGCCAGCAGCTTGGCTAGCGGGACTTACGAGCAGTACTTC.

This clonotype was recorded a few times. The chain combines TRBV2 with TRBJ1-6; 7 bases agree with TRBD1. This CDR3 spans 15 amino acids. Germline V gene data show CDR1 as SNHLY and CDR2 as FYNNEI. Unmatched junction bases numbered 11, after V lost 8 bases and J lost 7 bases. CDR3 in amino acids: CASGEQGRENSPLHF. CDR3 nucleotides: TGTGCCAGCGGAGAACAGGGGCGGGAAAATTCACCCCTCCACTTT.

CDR3 in DNA: TGTGCCAGCAGTCCCAGGGTAGGACAAGCTGGCTACACCTTC. Translated: CASSPRVGQAGYTF. The chain couples TRBV5-6 to TRBJ1-2, with TRBD1 as a possible D gene (5 bases). CDR3 length equals 14 residues. CDR1 and CDR2 (germline): SGHDT, YYEEEE. The V and J ends lost 5 bases and 7 bases respectively, with 18 bases between them.

This clonotype was counted between two and nine times. This rearrangement joins TRBV28 to TRBJ1-5; no clear D gene. The V gene's germline CDR1 is MDHEN and CDR2 SYDVKM. The V and J ends lost 7 bases and 0 bases respectively, with 7 bases between them. The CDR3 covers 13 residues. Here the CDR3 reads CASKSFSNQPQHF. Here the CDR3 DNA reads TGTGCCAGCAAGTCATTTAGCAATCAGCCCCAGCATTTT.

This clonotype appeared many times. The chain employs TRBV3-1 and TRBJ1-2; 8 bases agree with TRBD1. Germline V gene lookup returns CDR1 LGHDT and CDR2 YNNKEL (reference sequence). Germline trimming cut 4 bases from V and 7 bases from J; bases unmatched to any gene: 8. There are 14 residues in the CDR3. The CDR3 loop reads CASSLNADRVGYTF. Here the CDR3 DNA reads TGTGCCAGCAGCCTCAATGCGGACAGGGTTGGCTACACCTTC. The full variable domain, its missing parts supplied by reference TRBV3-1 and TRBJ1-2, is DTAVSQTPKYLVTQMGNDKSIKCEQNLGHDTMYWYKQDSKKFLKIMFSYNNKELIINETVPNRFSPKSPDKAHLNLHINSLELGDSAVYFCASSLNADRVGYTFGSGTRLTVV.

This clonotype was picked up many times. The chain recombines TRBV6-2 or TRBV6-3 with TRBJ1-5; 9 bases map to TRBD1. J lost 4 bases, V lost 6 bases, and 10 bases had no gene match. CDR3 length: 16 amino acids. Germline loops: CDR1 MNHEY, CDR2 SVGEGT. CDR3 DNA sequence: TGTGCCAGCAGGCAAACCAGGACAGGGGAAAATCAGCCCCAGCATTTT. It encodes CASRQTRTGENQPQHF.

This chain links TRBV28 with TRBJ2-5, with 7 bases lining up with TRBD2. Germline CDR1 and CDR2: MDHEN and SYDVKM. This CDR3 has 16 amino acids. Trimming cost V 7 bases and J 4 bases; bases outside gene matches: 15. The DNA of the CDR3 is TGTGCCAGCATCCGGGCAAGAGACAAGCGGGGAGAGACCCAGTACTTC. Translation gives CASIRARDKRGETQYF.

In this sample, this clonotype is medium-sized (0.01 to 0.1%). The V gene is TRBV29-1, the J gene TRBJ2-1; D unresolved. The CDR3 spans 11 residues. Trimming removed 2 bases at V and 8 bases at J, with 7 bases between. The germline CDR1 and CDR2 sequences are SQVTM and ANQGSEA. CDR3 nucleotides: TGCAGCGTTGAACATAGGGATGAGCAGTTCTTC. It encodes CSVEHRDEQFF.

This clonotype was seen ten or more times. The chain couples TRBV7-2 to TRBJ2-3; D might be TRBD1 or TRBD2, each matching 6 bases. The CDR3 is 13 amino acids. V lost 5 bases to trimming and J lost 5 bases, with 11 bases between them. Germline V CDR1 and CDR2: SGHTA, FQGNSA. The CDR3 DNA reads TGTGCCAGCAGCGGGCGGGGACAAGATACGCAGTATTTT. Protein: CASSGRGQDTQYF.